This TCR beta chain was retrieved from a study of T cells in tuberculosis. To note about this clone: Its antigen is currently unknown.

Whole-study findings and limits: Classification accuracy was 75% to 90% (AUROC 0.90) with the GMM-specific repertoire.

The repertoire was sequenced with immunoSEQ multiplex PCR; TCRdb's copy has only in-frame clones and lacks some. The sample has 40,000 to 50,000 clones, nearly 97% seen once. With 4 bases clipped from V and 3 bases from J, the junction kept 5 bases outside the gene matches. This CDR3 comprises 15 residues. Germline V gene lookup returns CDR1 KGHSH and CDR2 LQKENI. This chain connects TRBV18 to TRBJ2-2; TRBD1 aligns across 7 bases. The sample consisted of PBMCs. This TCR was recovered from a donor between 10 and 29 years old with latent tuberculosis or without tuberculosis infection. The CDR3 DNA sequence: TGTGCCAGCTCACGAAGACAGGGAGACACCGGGGAGCTGTTTTTT. It yields the protein CASSRRQGDTGELFF.